Listed below are T cell receptor beta chains from one sample, sequenced in a study of cytotoxic CD8 clonotypes in ibrutinib-treated CLL. Sequencing used immunoSEQ multiplex PCR; TCRdb keeps in-frame clones, though not all of them. The table records under 200,000 clones, approximately 80% of them present only once. The sequences come from PBMCs, collected after 24 months of ibrutinib treatment. These receptors were collected from a human donor with chronic lymphocytic leukemia. CDR3s include the opening cysteine and the closing phenylalanine or tryptophan. Fields, in order: J gene, V gene, clone size, D gene, CDR3 protein, CDR3 DNA. D genes are given only for firm matches. A clone size is listed for some rows: how often the clone was seen (once, few, many), or a class if it is expanded.

>TRBJ2-4|TRBV9|NA|NA
CASSGAGAKNIQYF
TGTGCCAGCAGCGGGGCGGGAGCCAAAAACATTCAGTACTTC
>TRBJ2-7|TRBV4-3|NA|NA
CASSQDLGDPPYEQYF
TGCGCCAGCAGCCAAGATCTGGGTGACCCGCCCTACGAGCAGTACTTC
>TRBJ2-1|TRBV11-2|NA|TRBD2
CASSSPTSGRGEQFF
TGTGCCAGCAGCTCCCCCACTAGCGGGAGGGGTGAGCAGTTCTTC
>TRBJ1-5|TRBV18|NA|TRBD1
CASSHGQGGQPQHF
TGTGCCAGCTCACATGGACAGGGTGGTCAGCCCCAGCATTTT
>TRBJ1-5|TRBV18|NA|TRBD1
CASSKGQGDNQPQHF
TGTGCCAGCTCAAAGGGACAGGGGGATAATCAGCCCCAGCATTTT
>TRBJ1-6|TRBV7-8|once|NA
CASSLSTNSPLHF
TGTGCCAGCAGCTTATCCACAAATTCACCCCTCCACTTT
>TRBJ2-7|TRBV2|many|NA
CASTLGLISYEQYF
TGTGCCAGCACTCTAGGACTTATCTCCTACGAGCAGTACTTC
>TRBJ1-5|TRBV7-2|NA|TRBD1
CASSWGQGMSQPQHF
TGTGCCAGCAGCTGGGGACAGGGGATGAGTCAGCCCCAGCATTTT
>TRBJ2-1|TRBV29-1|NA|NA
CSVEMGLGGNEQFF
TGCAGCGTTGAAATGGGTTTGGGAGGTAATGAGCAGTTCTTC
>TRBJ2-1|TRBV7-2|NA|TRBD2
CASSSETRGTRGPNEQFF
TGTGCCAGCAGCTCTGAAACGCGAGGGACTAGAGGCCCCAATGAGCAGTTCTTC
>TRBJ1-1|TRBV28|NA|NA
CASTLGGPNTEAFF
TGTGCCAGCACCTTAGGCGGACCGAACACTGAAGCTTTCTTT
>TRBJ2-5|TRBV6-5|NA|NA
CASGSGRIETQYF
TGTGCCAGCGGATCGGGGCGGATAGAGACCCAGTACTTC
>TRBJ2-7|TRBV27|once|TRBD1
CASRNGQGSSYEQYF
TGTGCCAGCAGAAATGGACAGGGGAGCTCCTACGAGCAGTACTTC
>TRBJ2-5|TRBV5-1|NA|TRBD1
CASSFTGVGETQYF
TGCGCCAGCAGCTTCACAGGGGTAGGAGAGACCCAGTACTTC
>TRBJ2-7|TRBV18|NA|TRBD2
CASSPAAGGPYEQYF
TGTGCCAGCTCACCAGCGGCGGGAGGGCCCTACGAGCAGTACTTC
>TRBJ2-7|TRBV7-2|NA|NA
CASSPVDSAYEQYF
TGTGCCAGCAGCCCTGTGGACAGTGCCTACGAGCAGTACTTC
>TRBJ1-2|TRBV5-1|NA|TRBD1
CASSLAPDRGDDGYTF
TGCGCCAGCAGCCTTGCTCCGGACAGGGGAGACGATGGCTACACCTTC
>TRBJ1-6|TRBV5-1|NA|TRBD1
CASSLGQGGPYNSPLHF
TGCGCCAGCAGCCTTGGACAGGGGGGACCTTATAATTCACCCCTCCACTTT
>TRBJ2-7|TRBV27|NA|NA
CASSPQTILSYEQYF
TGTGCCAGCAGTCCTCAAACTATTCTCTCCTACGAGCAGTACTTC
>TRBJ2-5|TRBV7-2|NA|TRBD2
CASSPAGSQETQYF
TGTGCCAGCAGCCCAGCGGGGTCCCAAGAGACCCAGTACTTC
>TRBJ1-2|TRBV19|once|NA
CASTPPGHYGYTF
TGTGCCAGTACCCCGCCCGGGCACTATGGCTACACCTTC
>TRBJ2-3|TRBV7-3|once|NA
CASSLGQGVGLAGDTQYF
TGTGCCAGCAGCTTAGGGCAGGGGGTGGGTCTAGCGGGAGATACGCAGTATTTT
>TRBJ1-2|TRBV10-3|NA|NA
CAISEGPNYGYTF
TGTGCCATCAGTGAGGGACCTAACTATGGCTACACCTTC
>TRBJ1-2|TRBV5-4|once|TRBD1
CASSFGQGIYGYTF
TGTGCCAGCAGCTTCGGACAGGGCATCTATGGCTACACCTTC
>TRBJ1-2|TRBV5-1|NA|NA
CASSGQTGAPGYTF
TGCGCCAGCAGCGGCCAGACGGGGGCGCCTGGCTACACCTTC
>TRBJ1-5|TRBV28|few|NA
CASSPWGLGSNQPQHF
TGTGCCAGCAGTCCCTGGGGGCTGGGGAGCAATCAGCCCCAGCATTTT
>TRBJ2-4|TRBV15|few|NA
CATSRGGTEKNIQYF
TGTGCCACCAGCAGAGGTGGGACGGAGAAAAACATTCAGTACTTC
>TRBJ1-2|TRBV9|few|NA
CASSTREPEGYTF
TGTGCCAGCAGCACCAGAGAACCGGAAGGCTACACCTTC
>TRBJ1-3|TRBV30|NA|NA
CAWRRQEISGNTIYF
TGTGCCTGGAGGCGACAGGAGATCTCTGGAAACACCATATATTTT
>TRBJ1-5|TRBV7-9|NA|NA
CASSRYSNQPQHF
TGTGCCAGCAGCCGGTACAGCAATCAGCCCCAGCATTTT
>TRBJ2-2|TRBV29-1|NA|NA
CSVAVDTGELFF
TGCAGCGTTGCGGTGGACACCGGGGAGCTGTTTTTT
>TRBJ2-1|TRBV6-5|NA|TRBD2
CASSRSGRVEQFF
TGTGCCAGCAGTCGTAGCGGGAGGGTTGAGCAGTTCTTC
>TRBJ2-1|TRBV19|NA|TRBD2
CASSPLAGGLFNEQFF
TGTGCCAGTAGTCCCCTCGCGGGGGGGCTTTTCAATGAGCAGTTCTTC
>TRBJ1-1|TRBV27|NA|NA
CASSSFGVGTEAFF
TGTGCCAGCAGTTCTTTTGGGGTGGGCACTGAAGCTTTCTTT
>TRBJ2-5|TRBV5-1|NA|TRBD2
CASSLSAGGLQETQYF
TGCGCCAGCAGCTTGTCTGCGGGGGGGCTGCAAGAGACCCAGTACTTC
>TRBJ2-7|TRBV19|NA|NA
CASSNQRQRLYEQYF
TGTGCCAGTAGTAACCAGAGGCAGAGACTCTACGAGCAGTACTTC
>TRBJ2-7|TRBV5-5|few|NA
CASSLDRTREQYF
TGTGCCAGCAGCTTGGACAGGACGAGGGAGCAGTACTTC
>TRBJ1-1|TRBV15|NA|NA
CATSRTQGSEAFF
TGTGCCACCAGCCGAACCCAGGGGAGTGAAGCTTTCTTT
>TRBJ2-3|TRBV5-4|few|TRBD2
CASSFEGTSGNTQYF
TGTGCCAGCAGCTTTGAAGGGACTAGCGGAAATACGCAGTATTTT
>TRBJ1-2|TRBV6-1|NA|TRBD1
CASRATGSNYGYTF
TGTGCCAGCAGAGCGACAGGGTCTAACTATGGCTACACCTTC
>TRBJ1-2|TRBV7-2|NA|NA
CASSLSGASYGYTF
TGTGCCAGCAGCTTATCGGGGGCCAGCTATGGCTACACCTTC
>TRBJ2-7|TRBV7-6|NA|NA
CASSLARGIGDEQYF
TGTGCCAGCAGCTTAGCGAGAGGGATCGGGGACGAGCAGTACTTC
>TRBJ2-5|TRBV27|NA|NA
CASSLSPGSQETQYF
TGTGCCAGCAGTTTATCCCCCGGGAGCCAAGAGACCCAGTACTTC
>TRBJ2-3|TRBV11-2|NA|NA
CASSRGAQYF
TGTGCCAGCAGCCGGGGGGCTCAGTATTTT
>TRBJ1-1|TRBV28|NA|TRBD1
CASSLVTGGTEAFF
TGTGCCAGCAGCCTCGTTACAGGGGGCACTGAAGCTTTCTTT
>TRBJ2-7|TRBV30|NA|NA
CAWSVRGQNSYEQYF
TGTGCCTGGAGTGTACGAGGACAGAACTCCTACGAGCAGTACTTC
>TRBJ2-3|TRBV14|few|NA
CASSQDSPGSTDTQYF
TGTGCCAGCAGCCAAGATTCGCCAGGGAGCACAGATACGCAGTATTTT
>TRBJ2-3|TRBV27|NA|NA
CASSQSFPDTQYF
TGTGCCAGCAGTCAATCTTTCCCTGATACGCAGTATTTT
>TRBJ2-1|TRBV5-1|NA|TRBD2
CASSYELAGGLNEQFF
TGCGCCAGCAGCTACGAACTAGCGGGGGGGCTGAATGAGCAGTTCTTC
>TRBJ1-1|TRBV27|NA|TRBD1
CASRGTGAKNTEAFF
TGTGCCAGCAGGGGGACAGGCGCGAAGAACACTGAAGCTTTCTTT
>TRBJ2-7|TRBV6-5|NA|NA
CASSTDYEQYF
TGTGCCAGCAGCACCGACTACGAGCAGTACTTC